These 22 T cell receptor beta chains originate from one sample sequenced in a study of radiotherapy plus CTLA-4 blockade in lung cancer. This table comes from immunoSEQ multiplex PCR, and its TCRdb copy is limited to in-frame clones, with some not included. The table has tens of thousands of clones, roughly four fifths seen once. The input for sequencing was peripheral blood, taken from a patient treated with radiotherapy plus ipilimumab. All receptors derive from a human donor with non-small cell lung cancer who had a complete response to radiotherapy plus ipilimumab.

This clone came up once. The genes are TRBV18 and TRBJ2-6, with no clear D. This CDR3 has 17 residues. The V gene lost 2 bases and the J gene lost 4 bases, with 15 bases spanning the gap. The germline V gene has CDR1 KGHSH and CDR2 LQKENI. CDR3 sequence reads: CASSPFPVRSGANVLTF. The CDR3 DNA is TGTGCCAGCTCACCATTTCCTGTCAGGTCCGGGGCCAACGTCCTGACTTTC.

The rearrangement links TRBV4-1 to TRBJ1-5, with D unclear. CDR3 size: 14 residues. Trimming stripped 1 base from V and 6 bases from J, with 10 bases between. CDR1 and CDR2 (germline): MGHRA, YSYEKL. CDR3 DNA sequence: TGCGCCAGCAGCCAAGCAACCCCAGGTCAGCCCCAGCATTTT. As protein: CASSQATPGQPQHF.

The chain is built from TRBV7-8 and TRBJ2-1, with 8 nucleotides matching TRBD1. This CDR3 region has 17 residues. Looked up from germline, CDR1 is SGHVS and CDR2 is FQNEAQ. With 6 bases clipped from V and 0 bases from J, the junction kept 10 bases outside the gene matches. CDR3 in amino acids: CASRGTGSESSYNEQFF. CDR3 nucleotide sequence: TGTGCCAGCAGGGGGACAGGCTCTGAAAGCTCCTACAATGAGCAGTTCTTC.

This clone was seen a few times. CDR3 DNA: TGCGCCAGCAGCGCTGGGGACAGCATGAATGAGCAGTTCTTC. Translation gives CASSAGDSMNEQFF. The chain recombines TRBV5-1 with TRBJ2-1; 7 bases agree with TRBD1. The trim removed 4 bases at V and 7 bases at J, leaving 8 bases unmatched. Per the germline V gene, CDR1 is SGHRS and CDR2 is YFSETQ. The CDR3 has 14 residues.

V usage is TRBV19 and J usage is TRBJ2-5; TRBD2 agrees at 9 bases. The CDR3 totals 14 residues. In germline, CDR1 is LNHDA, CDR2 SQIVND (reference sequence). Trimming cost V 7 bases and J 0 bases; bases outside gene matches: 3. This CDR3 is CASTAGGYQETQYF. The CDR3, as DNA: TGTGCCAGTACAGCGGGGGGTTACCAAGAGACCCAGTACTTC.

This clone turned up a few times. This chain links TRBV6-4 with TRBJ2-1, with 8 bases lining up with TRBD2. J was trimmed by 15 bases and V by 7 bases; bases with no gene match: 20. The CDR3 consists of 15 residues. CDR1 is MRHNA and CDR2 is SNTAGT in the germline V gene. CDR3 in amino acids: CASTPGLAAGREGFF. In DNA, the CDR3 is TGTGCCAGCACCCCCGGGCTAGCGGCGGGACGGGAGGGGTTCTTC.

The chain has TRBV10-2 and TRBJ1-2, with a weak D call TRBD1 (5 bases). Germline values: CDR1 WSHSY, CDR2 SAAADI. The CDR3 extends over 12 amino acids. V dropped 6 bases and J dropped 4 bases, with 9 bases sitting between them. CDR3 DNA: TGCGCCAGCAGGCGGGACGCCTATGGCTACACCTTC. Protein sequence: CASRRDAYGYTF.

The chain combines TRBV7-9 with TRBJ1-1; the match to TRBD1 covers 7 bases. Germline V lookup: CDR1 SEHNR, CDR2 FQNEAQ (reference sequence). V dropped 7 bases and J dropped 2; count of bases not matched to a gene: 7. CDR3 length: 14 residues. CDR3: CASKEGTENTEAFF. CDR3 bases: TGTGCCAGCAAGGAAGGGACAGAAAACACTGAAGCTTTCTTT.

The V gene is TRBV6-5, the J gene TRBJ1-5; 10 bases line up with TRBD1. Trimming at V came to 10 bases and at J to 5 bases, leaving 5 bases not matched to a gene. The CDR3 sequence is 13 residues long. CDR1 and CDR2 (germline): MNHEY, SVGAGI. The CDR3 here is CATAGTGDQPQHF. DNA for the CDR3: TGTGCCACCGCCGGGACAGGGGATCAGCCCCAGCATTTT.

This chain joins TRBV30 and TRBJ1-1; no clear D. The V gene's germline CDR1 is GTSNPN and CDR2 SVGIG (reference sequence). This CDR3 has 12 residues. V gave up 4 bases and J gave up 2 bases, with 8 bases separating them. The CDR3 sequence: CAWTRGNTEAFF. For the CDR3, the DNA is TGTGCCTGGACACGGGGTAACACTGAAGCTTTCTTT.

This chain uses TRBV12-5 with TRBJ1-2; D not resolved. Trimming left V 5 bases short and J 2 bases short, with 9 bases between. CDR1 LGHNT and CDR2 FRNRAP come from the germline V gene. The CDR3 consists of 13 residues. The CDR3 spells CASGRTGNYGYTF. The CDR3 bases are TGTGCTAGTGGTCGGACGGGGAACTATGGCTACACCTTC.

The chain is built from TRBV7-9 and TRBJ2-7; 8 nucleotides line up with TRBD1. Trimming at V came to 4 bases and at J to 3 bases, leaving 11 bases not matched to a gene. The CDR3 spans 16 residues. CDR1 SEHNR and CDR2 FQNEAQ come from the germline V gene (reference sequence). CDR3 nucleotide sequence: TGTGCCAGCAGCTCGGGACAGGCGATCCCAAGCTACGAGCAGTACTTC. Its translation: CASSSGQAIPSYEQYF.

This chain links TRBV5-1 with TRBJ1-3, with D unresolved. Per the germline V gene, CDR1 is SGHRS and CDR2 is YFSETQ. V gave up 0 bases and J gave up 0 bases, with 16 bases separating them. The CDR3 has 18 residues. CDR3 in DNA: TGCGCCAGCAGCTTGGGGGCCGCTGGCGGGATCTCTGGAAACACCATATATTTT. Amino acids: CASSLGAAGGISGNTIYF.

V is TRBV30 and J is TRBJ2-3, with a tentative D call TRBD2 (5 bases). Germline V gene lookup returns CDR1 GTSNPN and CDR2 SVGIG (reference sequence). Trimming removed 0 bases at V and 6 bases at J, with 13 bases between. CDR3 size: 14 residues. CDR3 nucleotide sequence: TGTGCCTGGAGTGTACAATCGGGATCGGATACGCAGTATTTT. Its protein product is CAWSVQSGSDTQYF.

J is TRBJ1-2 and V is TRBV19; D perhaps matches TRBD1 (5 bases). The CDR3 length is 12 residues. Germline V CDR1 and CDR2: LNHDA, SQIVND (reference sequence). Deletions cut 6 bases from V and 7 bases from J, with 12 bases between. CDR3 in DNA: TGTGCCAGTAGCTGGGGTCAGGGTGGCTACACCTTC. This encodes CASSWGQGGYTF. Together with reference TRBV19 and TRBJ1-2, the CDR3 gives the full variable domain: DGGITQSPKYLFRKEGQNVTLSCEQNLNHDAMYWYRQDPGQGLRLIYYSQIVNDFQKGDIAEGYSVSREKKESFPLTVTSAQKNPTAFYLCASSWGQGGYTFGSGTRLTVV.

The V and J genes are TRBV7-9 and TRBJ2-3; no clear D. The germline V and J ends were trimmed by 3 bases and 4 bases, with 8 bases remaining between them. This CDR3 contains 13 residues. Germline V gene data show CDR1 as SEHNR and CDR2 as FQNEAQ (reference sequence). In DNA form, the CDR3 reads TGTGCCAGCAGCTTCGTTAGCCCAGATACGCAGTATTTT. Encoded protein: CASSFVSPDTQYF.

V and J are TRBV11-2 and TRBJ2-7, with D possibly TRBD2 on 6 matching bases. Looked up from germline, CDR1 is SGHAT and CDR2 is FQNNGV. With 5 bases removed from V and 4 bases from J, the gap between germline ends came to 15 bases. The CDR3 runs to 14 residues. The chain's CDR3 is CASSVIGRGYEQYV. The CDR3 nucleotides are TGTGCCAGCAGCGTAATTGGGCGGGGATACGAGCAGTACGTC.

Of note for this clone: Other DNA sequences in the sample encode the same CDR3. The V and J genes are TRBV27 and TRBJ1-5; D uncertain. The CDR3 sequence is 12 residues long. The V gene's germline CDR1 is MNHEY and CDR2 SMNVEV (reference sequence). Trimming left V 9 bases short and J 6 bases short, with 12 bases between. CDR3 DNA: TGTGCCAGTAAAGAGGGTGGTCAGCCCCAGCATTTT. This codes for CASKEGGQPQHF.

The gene calls are TRBV30 and TRBJ1-6; 7 nucleotides line up with TRBD1. Per the germline V gene, CDR1 is GTSNPN and CDR2 is SVGIG (reference sequence). With 8 bases clipped from V and 7 bases from J, the junction kept 5 bases outside the gene matches. CDR3 length: 12 residues. The chain's CDR3 is CARDSRNSPLHF. The DNA for the CDR3 is TGTGCCCGGGACAGTCGCAATTCACCCCTCCACTTT. The variable domain in full, completed from reference TRBV30 and TRBJ1-6, reads SQTIHQWPATLVQPVGSPLSLECTVEGTSNPNLYWYRQAAGRGLQLLFYSVGIGQISSEVPQNLSASRPQDRQFILSSKKLLLSDSGFYLCARDSRNSPLHFGNGTRLTVT.

In its sample, this clone was seen a few times. This sequence joins TRBV7-9 and TRBJ2-1; TRBD2 matches 8 bases. This CDR3 is built from 17 residues. V was pared by 6 bases and J by 5 bases, with 15 bases of the junction left unmatched. Looked up from germline, CDR1 is SEHNR and CDR2 is FQNEAQ (reference sequence). DNA for the CDR3: TGTGCCAGCAGGGAGCGGGCGGGGGGAGGACAACACAATGAGCAGTTCTTC. Residues: CASRERAGGGQHNEQFF.

This clone was recorded once. This chain uses TRBV19 with TRBJ1-2; D is perhaps TRBD1 (5 bases). The CDR3 is 16 residues long. Trimming pared 2 bases from V and 2 bases from J, leaving 15 bases between. CDR1 and CDR2 from the germline V gene are LNHDA and SQIVND (reference sequence). Here the CDR3 reads CASSIFSGLTNYGYTF. The DNA for the CDR3 is TGTGCCAGTAGTATATTCTCGGGACTGACAAACTATGGCTACACCTTC. The full variable domain, with the rest looked up from reference TRBV19 and TRBJ1-2, is DGGITQSPKYLFRKEGQNVTLSCEQNLNHDAMYWYRQDPGQGLRLIYYSQIVNDFQKGDIAEGYSVSREKKESFPLTVTSAQKNPTAFYLCASSIFSGLTNYGYTFGSGTRLTVV.

V and J are TRBV29-1 and TRBJ2-7; TRBD2 agrees at 8 bases. Germline CDR1 is SQVTM and CDR2 is ANQGSEA. With 0 bases clipped from V and 4 bases from J, the junction kept 5 bases outside the gene matches. The CDR3 has 14 residues. CDR3 protein: CSVEDREGGYEQYF. The CDR3 bases are TGCAGCGTTGAAGATCGGGAGGGAGGATACGAGCAGTACTTC.